One sample yielded the 20 T cell receptor beta chains listed below, sequenced in a study of identical twins. MiXCR was run by TCRdb on the 5' RACE reads, yielding one entry per CDR3 protein. In the table there are roughly 190,000 distinct CDR3 sequences, 15% to 20% of which are singletons. The same data also contributed to another study, on T cells expressing NK-cell markers.

Material for sequencing was CD8+ T cells sorted from blood. These receptors were taken from a woman aged 18-30 years in good health.

The chain joins TRBV5-1 to TRBJ1-1; D gene ambiguous. Germline V gene sequence: CDR1 SGHRS, CDR2 YFSETQ. The CDR3 loop spans 15 amino acids. V lost 4 bases, J lost 1 base, and 14 bases lay in between. The CDR3 protein is CASSPTLNKNTEAFF. The CDR3 DNA sequence: TGCGCCAGCAGCCCGACGCTAAACAAGAACACTGAAGCTTTCTTT.

There are a few counts of this clonotype. CDR3 loop: CASSTSGTSFYEQYF. As DNA, the CDR3 is TGCGCCAGCAGCACGAGTGGGACTAGCTTCTACGAGCAGTACTTC. The chain recombines TRBV5-1 with TRBJ2-7; 9 bases are shared with TRBD2. With 4 bases clipped from V and 3 bases from J, the junction kept 8 bases outside the gene matches. The CDR3 covers 15 residues. Germline V gene lookup returns CDR1 SGHRS and CDR2 YFSETQ.

This clonotype was detected only a few times. The V and J genes are TRBV6-5 and TRBJ2-3; 7 bases line up with TRBD2. CDR3 length: 16 residues. CDR1 and CDR2 from the germline V gene are MNHEY and SVGAGI. J gave up 3 bases and V 0 bases, and 6 bases lay outside the gene matches. The CDR3 sequence is CASSYSGGSGTDTQYF. As DNA, the CDR3 is TGTGCCAGCAGTTACTCGGGAGGGAGTGGTACAGATACGCAGTATTTT.

This clonotype was seen a few times. The chain combines TRBV9 with TRBJ2-7, with D tentatively TRBD1 (6 bases). CDR1 SGDLS and CDR2 YYNGEE come from the germline V gene. CDR3 length equals 13 residues. Between the trimmed V and J ends, which lost 4 bases and 4 bases, there was a span of 12 bases. CDR3 in DNA: TGTGCCAGCAGCCCCCGGACAGATTACGAGCAGTACTTC. As protein: CASSPRTDYEQYF.

This clonotype has at least ten counts. V is TRBV7-8 and J is TRBJ1-6; 11 nucleotides align to TRBD1. Germline-derived CDR1 and CDR2 are SGHVS and FQNEAQ. The V segment lost 3 bases and the J segment 7 bases; nucleotides outside the gene matches: 11. The CDR3 contains 18 residues. The CDR3 region is CASSFWTGGATENSPLHF. The CDR3 region has the DNA TGTGCCAGCAGCTTCTGGACAGGGGGCGCGACGGAAAATTCACCCCTCCACTTT.

The chain couples TRBV27 to TRBJ1-5, with D unclear. The germline gives CDR1 MNHEY, CDR2 SMNVEV (reference sequence). The length of the CDR3 is 15 residues. Trimming took 4 bases from V and 0 from J, leaving 10 bases between them. CDR3 loop: CASSSDGFSNQPQHF. DNA of the CDR3: TGTGCCAGCAGTTCGGACGGGTTTAGCAATCAGCCCCAGCATTTT.

V usage is TRBV21-1 and J usage is TRBJ2-1. TRBV21-1 is assigned pseudogene status. CDR3 size: 14 residues. The DNA of the CDR3 is TGTGCCAGCAGCAAATGTCGGGTCGGCAATGAGCAGTTCTTC. As protein: CASSKCRVGNEQFF.

The gene calls are TRBV6-1 and TRBJ2-1; 7 nucleotides line up with TRBD2. From germline, CDR1 is MNHNS and CDR2 SASEGT. The CDR3 is made up of 15 amino acids. The J segment lost 5 bases and the V segment lost 6 bases, leaving 10 bases of the junction unmatched. CDR3 nucleotide sequence: TGTGCCAGCAGCCTTCGGGAGGAAGTACACAATGAGCAGTTCTTC. Translating gives CASSLREEVHNEQFF.

This clonotype occurred a few times. The chain recombines TRBV6-5 with TRBJ2-1; D possibly corresponds to TRBD1 (6 bases). Looked up from germline, CDR1 is MNHEY and CDR2 is SVGAGI. The CDR3 spans 13 residues. Between the trimmed V and J ends, which lost 2 bases and 6 bases, there was a span of 8 bases. The CDR3 here is CASSYGGINEQFF. CDR3 nucleotides: TGTGCCAGCAGTTACGGGGGCATCAATGAGCAGTTCTTC.

This clonotype was seen only a few times. This rearrangement joins TRBV9 to TRBJ2-1, with D possibly called TRBD1 or TRBD2 (6 bases each). CDR3 size: 13 residues. The germline V gene encodes CDR1 SGDLS and CDR2 YYNGEE. Trimming took off 3 bases at V and 8 bases at J, with 12 bases between the two ends. CDR3 DNA sequence: TGTGCCAGCAGCGGGGGGGCGGGCGATGAGCAGTTCTTC. This codes for CASSGGAGDEQFF.

The sample holds many counts of this clonotype. The genes are TRBV20-1 and TRBJ2-7; D call uncertain. V was pared by 2 bases and J by 3 bases, with 11 bases between. Germline CDR1 and CDR2: DFQATT and SNEGSKA (reference sequence). The CDR3 sequence is 13 residues long. The CDR3 DNA is TGCAGTGCTAGACCCAGCGCTAACTACGAGCAGTACTTC. This translates into CSARPSANYEQYF.

This chain uses TRBV3-1 with TRBJ2-1, with D unresolved. The V end was cut by 0 bases, the J end by 7 bases, with 7 bases between. Germline CDR1 reads LGHDT; CDR2 reads YNNKEL (reference sequence). The CDR3 has 13 amino acids. The CDR3 spells CASSQEYPNEQFF. CDR3 bases: TGTGCCAGCAGCCAAGAATACCCGAATGAGCAGTTCTTC.

This clonotype was seen ten or more times. The V call is TRBV9, the J call TRBJ2-3, with 8 bases that match TRBD1. The CDR3 totals 15 residues. Germline V lookup: CDR1 SGDLS, CDR2 YYNGEE. V lost 2 bases to trimming and J lost 3 bases; unmatched junction nucleotides: 5. CDR3 sequence reads: CASSVYQGATDTQYF. The CDR3 bases are TGTGCCAGCAGCGTTTACCAGGGGGCTACAGATACGCAGTATTTT.

V is TRBV6-2 or TRBV6-3 and J is TRBJ2-7, with TRBD1 identical over 7 bases. The CDR3 is made up of 14 amino acids. Trimming cost V 6 bases and J 2 bases; bases outside gene matches: 7. CDR1 is MNHEY, CDR2 SVGEGT, per germline. CDR3 sequence (DNA): TGTGCCAGCAGATTTGAGGGACAGCCCTACGAGCAGTACTTC. Its translation: CASRFEGQPYEQYF.

A few counts support this clonotype. V usage is TRBV20-1 and J usage is TRBJ2-6; 10 positions agree with TRBD1. Germline V lookup: CDR1 DFQATT, CDR2 SNEGSKA (reference sequence). The CDR3 contains 17 residues. The V and J ends lost 2 bases and 2 bases, in that order; junction bases with no gene match: 6. For the CDR3, the DNA is TGCAGTGCTAGAATCCGGGACAGGGGTCCTGGGGCCAACGTCCTGACTTTC. It codes for CSARIRDRGPGANVLTF.

This rearrangement joins TRBV12-3 or TRBV12-4 to TRBJ2-5; 9 nucleotides align to TRBD2. The junction had 10 bases not matched to a gene; V was cut back by 6 bases and J by 2 bases. The CDR3 runs 16 residues. In DNA, the CDR3 is TGTGCCAGCAGCTCCTCGCGGGAGGGCACTCAAGAGACCCAGTACTTC. Its translation: CASSSSREGTQETQYF.

The rearrangement uses TRBV6-5 and TRBJ1-5; perhaps TRBD1 as D (5 bases). The CDR3 contains 14 residues. CDR1 and CDR2 from the germline V gene are MNHEY and SVGAGI. Trimming pared 2 bases from V and 4 bases from J, leaving 9 bases between. The CDR3 here is CASSYPGLNQPQHF. Here the CDR3 DNA reads TGTGCCAGCAGTTACCCAGGGCTTAATCAGCCCCAGCATTTT.

This clonotype was seen once. The chain combines TRBV9 with TRBJ1-1; possible D gene TRBD1, 6 bases. The germline V gene encodes CDR1 SGDLS and CDR2 YYNGEE. The CDR3 extends over 9 amino acids. V lost 9 bases to trimming and J lost 13 bases, with 13 bases between them. In DNA, the CDR3 is TGTGCCACCGGACAGCCCCTTTTCTTT. The encoded protein is CATGQPLFF.

There are a few counts of this clonotype. The rearrangement uses TRBV7-2 and TRBJ2-1, with 13 bases that match TRBD2. This CDR3 region has 16 residues. V shed 4 bases and J 6 bases; nucleotides not matched to a gene: 6. Germline-derived CDR1 and CDR2 are SGHTA and FQGNSA. The CDR3 DNA reads TGTGCCAGCAGCTCAGACACTAGCGGGAGGGCCAATGAGCAGTTCTTC. The encoded protein is CASSSDTSGRANEQFF.

This clonotype was observed a few times. The V call is TRBV10-1, the J call TRBJ2-5, with 7 positions matching TRBD1. The germline gives CDR1 WNHNN, CDR2 SYGVQD (reference sequence). V gave up 4 bases and J gave up 7 bases; unmatched junction bases: 9. This CDR3 is built from 14 residues. The CDR3 loop is CASSAARGIGTQYF. CDR3 nucleotides: TGCGCCAGCAGTGCCGCCAGGGGGATTGGGACCCAGTACTTC.